These 31 T cell receptor beta chains came from one sample sequenced in a study of blood T cell repertoires in COVID-19. Profiled with immunoSEQ multiplex PCR; TCRdb holds only in-frame clones, not every one. The sample contains 300,000 to 400,000 clones, approximately 87% of which appear only once. Material: PBMCs or T cells enriched from blood (not recorded which). The receptors here all came from a woman aged 25-40 years with acute COVID-19.

V is TRBV15 and J is TRBJ1-3; 9 nucleotides align to TRBD1. Germline CDR1 reads LNHNV; CDR2 reads YYDKDF (reference sequence). The CDR3 totals 17 residues. The V gene end was trimmed by 8 bases and the J gene end by 0 bases; junction bases not matched to a gene: 11. CDR3 DNA: TGTGCCACCGGGGACAGGGAATCACTAAGCTCTGGAAACACCATATATTTT. It yields the protein CATGDRESLSSGNTIYF.

J is TRBJ1-6 and V is TRBV7-2, with D unresolved. The CDR3 totals 16 residues. Germline loops: CDR1 SGHTA, CDR2 FQGNSA. V lost 5 bases, J lost 7 bases, and 18 bases lay in between. The CDR3 DNA is TGTGCCAGCAGCCCTCGGGAGGGCTTGTGGAATTCACCCCTCCACTTT. Its protein is CASSPREGLWNSPLHF.

The rearrangement joins TRBV27 to TRBJ2-5, with TRBD2 identical over 10 bases. With 5 bases clipped from V and 2 bases from J, the junction kept 11 bases outside the gene matches. The CDR3 sequence is 17 residues long. Germline V gene data show CDR1 as MNHEY and CDR2 as SMNVEV (reference sequence). The CDR3 sequence: CASSTQGTSARQETQYF. CDR3 DNA sequence: TGTGCCAGCAGTACCCAAGGGACTAGCGCCCGACAAGAGACCCAGTACTTC.

The rearrangement links TRBV24-1 to TRBJ2-3; D ambiguous. The CDR3 sequence is 16 residues long. The germline V and J ends were trimmed by 4 bases and 1 base, with 14 bases remaining between them. Germline V gene sequence: CDR1 KGHDR, CDR2 SFDVKD. The CDR3 nucleotides are TGTGCCACCAGTGACCCCTACCTATTGGGCACAGATACGCAGTATTTT. This gives the protein CATSDPYLLGTDTQYF.

As regards this clone: A junction boundary mismatches the germline segment, possibly from a read error. The rearrangement joins TRBV27 to TRBJ2-3; D possibly corresponds to TRBD1 (6 bases). CDR3 length: 11 amino acids. Germline V CDR1 and CDR2: MNHEY, SMNVEV (reference sequence). CDR3 DNA: TGTGCCAGCACCGTACCACCGACACAGGGTTTT. It translates to CASTVPPTQGF.

The chain is built from TRBV7-6 and TRBJ1-4; D not certain. The CDR3 has 17 amino acids. Deletions cut 5 bases from V and 0 bases from J, with 16 bases between. Germline values: CDR1 SGHVS, CDR2 FNYEAQ. Written as DNA, the CDR3 is TGTGCCAGCAGCCTAAAGGGAGGTTATGCAACTAATGAAAAACTGTTTTTT. It translates to CASSLKGGYATNEKLFF.

The J gene is TRBJ1-2, the V gene TRBV5-1, with D maybe TRBD1 (6 bases). The germline gives CDR1 SGHRS, CDR2 YFSETQ. The CDR3 totals 13 residues. The ends were cut back, 2 bases at V and 4 bases at J, with 9 bases in the middle. CDR3 DNA: TGCGCCAGCAGCTTCGACAGGACCTATGGCTACACCTTC. It yields the protein CASSFDRTYGYTF.

Concerning this clone itself: In the same sample, other DNA sequences code for this CDR3. This chain connects TRBV9 to TRBJ2-7; TRBD1 matches 11 bases. This CDR3 has 15 residues. The trim removed 0 bases at V and 4 bases at J, leaving 3 bases unmatched. Germline V lookup: CDR1 SGDLS, CDR2 YYNGEE. CDR3 nucleotide sequence: TGTGCCAGCAGCGTAGGTGGACAGGGGGCTTACGAGCAGTACTTC. It codes for CASSVGGQGAYEQYF.

The gene calls are TRBV28 and TRBJ1-4; the match to TRBD1 covers 9 bases. This CDR3 spans 15 amino acids. The germline CDR1 and CDR2 sequences are MDHEN and SYDVKM. The V gene end was trimmed by 5 bases and the J gene end by 8 bases; junction bases not matched to a gene: 9. CDR3 protein: CASSTETGGGEKLFF. The CDR3 DNA is TGTGCCAGCAGTACGGAGACAGGGGGGGGCGAAAAACTGTTTTTT. Looking up the rest from reference TRBV28 and TRBJ1-4 gives the full variable domain: DVKVTQSSRYLVKRTGEKVFLECVQDMDHENMFWYRQDPGLGLRLIYFSYDVKMKEKGDIPEGYSVSREKKERFSLILESASTNQTSMYLCASSTETGGGEKLFFGSGTQLSVL.

The chain joins TRBV7-3 to TRBJ2-7, with TRBD1 matching over 12 bases. Looked up from germline, CDR1 is SGHTA and CDR2 is FQGTGA. The trim removed 3 bases at V and 7 bases at J, leaving 7 bases unmatched. The CDR3 is 15 amino acids. The CDR3: CASSFPGTGGFEQYF. For the CDR3, the DNA is TGTGCCAGCAGCTTCCCCGGGACAGGGGGCTTTGAGCAGTACTTC. Together with reference TRBV7-3 and TRBJ2-7, the CDR3 gives the full variable domain: GAGVSQTPSNKVTEKGKYVELRCDPISGHTALYWYRQSLGQGPEFLIYFQGTGAADDSGLPNDRFFAVRPEGSVSTLKIQRTERGDSAVYLCASSFPGTGGFEQYFGPGTRLTVT.

V usage is TRBV24-1 and J usage is TRBJ1-2, with unresolved D. V lost 12 bases and J lost 2, with 18 bases in between. The length of the CDR3 is 14 residues. Germline values: CDR1 KGHDR, CDR2 SFDVKD. The CDR3 region is CAASSGSSNYGYTF. CDR3 nucleotides: TGTGCCGCTTCGAGCGGGAGCTCAAACTATGGCTACACCTTC.

The CDR3 sequence is CASSLGADSINYGYTF. Here the CDR3 DNA reads TGCGCCAGCAGCTTGGGGGCAGATTCCATTAACTATGGCTACACCTTC. V usage is TRBV5-1 and J usage is TRBJ1-2, with D unclear. This CDR3 spans 16 amino acids. The germline V gene has CDR1 SGHRS and CDR2 YFSETQ. Trimming pared 0 bases from V and 1 base from J, leaving 13 bases between.

J is TRBJ2-5 and V is TRBV27, with 8 positions matching TRBD1. There are 21 residues in the CDR3. Per germline, CDR1 MNHEY and CDR2 SMNVEV (reference sequence). V shed 3 bases and J 1 base; nucleotides not matched to a gene: 22. CDR3 region: CASSFFPPGQGRSALQETQYF. In nucleotides, the CDR3 is TGTGCCAGCAGTTTTTTTCCCCCCGGACAGGGAAGAAGCGCCCTCCAAGAGACCCAGTACTTC.

CDR3 bases: TGCAGCGTCCTAGGACAGACGATTTTGAACACTGAAGCTTTCTTT. It is translated as CSVLGQTILNTEAFF. The chain recombines TRBV29-1 with TRBJ1-1; TRBD1 is a possible D gene (6 bases). Trimming took 6 bases from V and 0 from J, leaving 17 bases between them. Germline V CDR1 and CDR2: SQVTM, ANQGSEA. The CDR3 totals 15 residues.

This clone is a singleton in its sample. The chain is built from TRBV7-2 and TRBJ1-2; TRBD1 matches 9 bases. Trimming cost V 3 bases and J 4 bases; bases outside gene matches: 3. Germline V lookup: CDR1 SGHTA, CDR2 FQGNSA. CDR3 length: 14 residues. The CDR3 region is CASSFTGGSYGYTF. CDR3 bases: TGTGCCAGCAGCTTCACAGGGGGCAGCTATGGCTACACCTTC.

V gene TRBV18 combines with J gene TRBJ1-5; TRBD1 is a possible D gene (5 bases). The germline gives CDR1 KGHSH, CDR2 LQKENI. CDR3 length equals 14 residues. Between the trimmed V and J ends, which lost 4 bases and 4 bases, there was a span of 11 bases. The CDR3 DNA is TGTGCCAGCTCACGACAAAGGGGAAATCAGCCCCAGCATTTT. Amino acids: CASSRQRGNQPQHF.

The J gene is TRBJ2-3, the V gene TRBV9, with D possibly TRBD2 on 6 matching bases. V dropped 4 bases and J dropped 2 bases, with 14 bases sitting between them. The CDR3 loop spans 15 amino acids. Germline CDR1 SGDLS, CDR2 YYNGEE. The DNA of the CDR3 is TGTGCCAGCAGCCCCCGACTAGTTCTCACAGATACGCAGTATTTT. This sequence encodes CASSPRLVLTDTQYF.

V is TRBV5-1 and J is TRBJ1-1; 10 bases agree with TRBD1. Per the germline V gene, CDR1 is SGHRS and CDR2 is YFSETQ. The CDR3 contains 15 residues. The trim removed 4 bases at V and 4 bases at J, leaving 7 bases unmatched. The CDR3 spells CASSGGTGAATEAFF. CDR3 nucleotide sequence: TGCGCCAGCAGCGGCGGGACAGGGGCTGCCACTGAAGCTTTCTTT.

This sequence joins TRBV5-4 and TRBJ1-1, with D maybe TRBD1 (6 bases). Germline V gene lookup returns CDR1 SGHNT and CDR2 YYREEE (reference sequence). Trimming took off 5 bases at V and 5 bases at J, with 19 bases between the two ends. The CDR3 totals 15 residues. The CDR3 DNA reads TGTGCCAGCAGTCCCTCGAGGACAGATAGGACTGAAGCTTTCTTT. It encodes CASSPSRTDRTEAFF.

The chain employs TRBV5-1 and TRBJ2-2; no clear D. V lost 0 bases and J 2 bases, leaving 11 bases between the germline ends. CDR1 and CDR2 from the germline V gene are SGHRS and YFSETQ. The CDR3 contains 16 residues. The CDR3 nucleotides read TGCGCCAGCAGCTTGGAGGATAGCCATAACACCGGGGAGCTGTTTTTT. Translating gives CASSLEDSHNTGELFF. The variable domain in full, completed from reference TRBV5-1 and TRBJ2-2, reads KAGVTQTPRYLIKTRGQQVTLSCSPISGHRSVSWYQQTPGQGLQFLFEYFSETQRNKGNFPGRFSGRQFSNSRSEMNVSTLELGDSALYLCASSLEDSHNTGELFFGEGSRLTVL.

The chain uses TRBV24-1 and TRBJ2-3, with TRBD2 matching 14 bases. The length of the CDR3 is 20 residues. CDR1 is KGHDR, CDR2 SFDVKD, per germline. V dropped 3 bases and J dropped 5; count of bases not matched to a gene: 15. The CDR3 bases are TGTGCCACCAGTGATACTTGGATGACTAGCGGGGGGGCAGCCCAAGATACGCAGTATTTT. This translates into CATSDTWMTSGGAAQDTQYF.

This clone was detected once. The genes are TRBV5-6 and TRBJ2-1; D is undetermined. The V end was cut by 6 bases, the J end by 5 bases, with 18 bases between. CDR1 and CDR2 from the germline V gene are SGHDT and YYEEEE. The length of the CDR3 is 15 residues. CDR3 loop: CASIESSQAHNEQFF. Here the CDR3 DNA reads TGTGCCAGCATCGAATCGTCCCAGGCCCACAATGAGCAGTTCTTC. The full variable domain, completed using reference TRBV5-6 and TRBJ2-1, is DAGVTQSPTHLIKTRGQQVTLRCSPKSGHDTVSWYQQALGQGPQFIFQYYEEEERQRGNFPDRFSGHQFPNYSSELNVNALLLGDSALYLCASIESSQAHNEQFFGPGTRLTVL.

The gene calls are TRBV7-2 and TRBJ1-6, with D possibly TRBD1 on 6 matching bases. This CDR3 contains 17 residues. Trimming cost V 1 base and J 1 base, with 11 bases left between them. Looked up from germline, CDR1 is SGHTA and CDR2 is FQGNSA. CDR3 residues: CASSLVPGVSYNSPLHF. In nucleotides, the CDR3 is TGTGCCAGCAGCTTAGTGCCAGGGGTATCCTATAATTCACCCCTCCACTTT.

In this sample, this clone turned up once. This sequence joins TRBV2 and TRBJ2-7, with a weak D call TRBD1 (6 bases). Trimming left V 0 bases short and J 9 bases short, with 18 bases between. Germline assignment: CDR1 SNHLY and CDR2 FYNNEI. This CDR3 spans 15 amino acids. This chain's CDR3 is CASSEARQGLLWQYF. CDR3 DNA: TGTGCCAGCAGTGAAGCGCGGCAGGGGCTTCTTTGGCAGTACTTC.

This sequence joins TRBV3-1 (or the pseudogene TRBV3-2) and TRBJ1-2; no reliable D call. The germline V gene has CDR1 LGHDT and CDR2 YNNKEL (reference sequence). CDR3 length: 15 amino acids. The V end was cut by 1 base, the J end by 3 bases, with 12 bases between. CDR3 sequence reads: CASSQVATRYYGYTF. The CDR3, as DNA: TGTGCCAGCAGCCAAGTCGCCACGCGGTACTATGGCTACACCTTC.

CDR3 sequence: CATSDLVGGAEDTQYF. In nucleotides, the CDR3 is TGTGCCACCAGTGATTTGGTCGGGGGGGCCGAAGATACGCAGTATTTT. The rearrangement joins TRBV24-1 to TRBJ2-3; the match to TRBD2 covers 8 bases. Trimming at V came to 0 bases and at J to 5 bases, leaving 6 bases not matched to a gene. Germline assignment: CDR1 KGHDR and CDR2 SFDVKD. CDR3 length: 16 residues.

The chain couples TRBV3-1 (or the pseudogene TRBV3-2) to TRBJ2-1; D is perhaps TRBD2 (7 bases). The CDR3 totals 17 residues. V shed 7 bases and J shed 0 bases, with 19 bases lying between them. Germline loops: CDR1 LGHDT, CDR2 YNNKEL (reference sequence). The CDR3 nucleotides are TGTGCCAGCAACCGAGGGGGGGCCGTAAGCTCCTACAATGAGCAGTTCTTC. This encodes CASNRGGAVSSYNEQFF.

This rearrangement joins TRBV2 to TRBJ1-6; 8 nucleotides agree with TRBD1. Unmatched junction bases numbered 7, after V lost 6 bases and J lost 6 bases. Per germline, CDR1 SNHLY and CDR2 FYNNEI. The CDR3 runs 15 residues. As DNA, the CDR3 is TGTGCCAGCAGAGAGGGCAGGGGGCGTAATTCACCCCTCCACTTT. It translates to CASREGRGRNSPLHF.

The J gene is TRBJ2-1, the V gene TRBV7-9; 10 bases align to TRBD2. Per germline, CDR1 SEHNR and CDR2 FQNEAQ (reference sequence). The V gene end was trimmed by 5 bases and the J gene end by 8 bases; junction bases not matched to a gene: 12. This CDR3 has 16 amino acids. In DNA, the CDR3 is TGTGCCAGCAGCCAGAACAGCCTAGCGGGGGCTTATGAGCAGTTCTTC. This gives the protein CASSQNSLAGAYEQFF.

The chain employs TRBV4-1 and TRBJ2-1, with a possible D match to TRBD1 (5 bases). The CDR3 is 15 amino acids. The germline V gene encodes CDR1 MGHRA and CDR2 YSYEKL. Trimming removed 3 bases at V and 8 bases at J, with 17 bases between. The CDR3 spells CASSHPGALSDEQFF. DNA of the CDR3: TGCGCCAGCAGCCACCCTGGGGCCCTCAGCGATGAGCAGTTCTTC.

V and J are TRBV6-5 and TRBJ2-7; D perhaps matches TRBD1 (6 bases). The V end was cut by 4 bases, the J end by 3 bases, with 13 bases between. The germline V gene has CDR1 MNHEY and CDR2 SVGAGI. The CDR3 loop spans 14 amino acids. Written as DNA, the CDR3 is TGTGCCAGCAGTTCGGCCAGGGGATACTACGAGCAGTACTTC. This codes for CASSSARGYYEQYF.